The 23 T cell receptor beta chains below were found in one sample sequenced in a study of CD8+CD57+ T cells in acquired aplastic anemia. Both TCR beta VDJ combination and CDR3 sequence profiling were carried out. Genomic DNA was the template for this profiling. From the reads, TCRdb called clonotypes with MiXCR, one entry per CDR3 protein. The sample lists under 350,000 distinct CDR3 sequences; 45% to 65% were seen once. In patients chosen for sequencing, flow cytometry had shown CD8+CD57+ cell expansion. Sequencing was performed on sorted CD4+, CD8+, or CD8+CD57+ T cells (not recorded which) from PBMCs. The receptors shown here come from a human donor with aplastic anemia.

Only a few counts were recorded for this clonotype. The chain combines TRBV7-2 with TRBJ1-6, with 7 nucleotides matching TRBD1. Germline trimming cut 6 bases from V and 10 bases from J; bases unmatched to any gene: 9. The length of the CDR3 is 14 residues. The germline gives CDR1 SGHTA, CDR2 FQGNSA. This chain's CDR3 is CASRKDRAGSPLHF. In nucleotides, the CDR3 is TGTGCCAGCAGAAAAGACAGGGCTGGATCACCCCTCCACTTT.

CDR3 in amino acids: CATSRQGMGSGANVLTF. CDR3 nucleotide sequence: TGTGCCACCAGCAGACAGGGGATGGGCTCTGGGGCCAACGTCCTGACTTTC. The chain has TRBV15 and TRBJ2-6; maybe TRBD1 (6 bases). V dropped 2 bases and J dropped 0 bases, with 11 bases sitting between them. The CDR3 contains 17 residues. Germline CDR1 LNHNV, CDR2 YYDKDF (reference sequence).

In this sample, this clonotype turned up a few times. V gene TRBV20-1 combines with J gene TRBJ2-2; D may be TRBD1 (5 bases). The V end lost 6 bases, the J end lost 6 bases, and 17 bases lay between the germline ends. This CDR3 region has 14 residues. CDR1 DFQATT and CDR2 SNEGSKA come from the germline V gene (reference sequence). This chain's CDR3 is CSARRTAGSGELFF. CDR3 coding DNA: TGCAGTGCGCGGCGAACCGCAGGGTCCGGGGAGCTGTTTTTT.

This clonotype was seen only a few times. This chain connects TRBV20-1 to TRBJ2-7, with 7 positions matching TRBD1. CDR1 is DFQATT and CDR2 is SNEGSKA in the germline V gene (reference sequence). The CDR3 length is 13 residues. Germline trimming cut 2 bases from V and 4 bases from J; bases unmatched to any gene: 5. CDR3 amino acids: CSARTGEGYEQYF. The DNA of the CDR3 is TGCAGTGCTAGAACAGGGGAAGGATACGAGCAGTACTTC.

Notes on this clonotype: The junction shows a germline mismatch at one end, possibly a read error. The V and J genes are TRBV20-1 and TRBJ2-3; TRBD2 aligns across 8 bases. Germline lookup yields CDR1 DFQATT and CDR2 SNEGSKA (reference sequence). The CDR3 totals 18 residues. CDR3 coding DNA: TGCGGTGCTGGGGGACTTGGGCAGCGGGGGCTCCTGGGAGATACGCAGTATTTT. Protein product: CGAGGLGQRGLLGDTQYF.

A single count supports this clonotype. The rearrangement uses TRBV10-1 and TRBJ2-7, with 9 bases that match TRBD2. The CDR3 contains 16 residues. The germline gives CDR1 WNHNN, CDR2 SYGVQD (reference sequence). V dropped 1 base and J dropped 7; count of bases not matched to a gene: 11. CDR3 protein: CASSEYPLAGPREQYF. CDR3 nucleotide sequence: TGCGCCAGCAGTGAGTATCCCCTAGCGGGACCTCGTGAGCAGTACTTC.

This clonotype was observed a handful of times. This chain joins TRBV20-1 and TRBJ1-4; 9 bases fit TRBD1. Germline lookup yields CDR1 DFQATT and CDR2 SNEGSKA (reference sequence). After removal of 3 bases from V and 7 bases from J, the junction contained 12 bases not matched to a gene. This CDR3 contains 16 residues. CDR3 DNA sequence: TGCAGTGCTAGTAAAACAGGGGGCGCGAGAAGTGAAAAACTGTTTTTT. Amino acid sequence: CSASKTGGARSEKLFF.

About this clonotype itself: This may arise from a read error, as a much more abundant clone is one base away. Because the CDR3 is missing its conserved closing phenylalanine or tryptophan, this is likely a read error. The chain is built from TRBV11-2 and TRBJ1-1, with D hard to call. CDR1 SGHAT and CDR2 FQNNGV come from the germline V gene. Trimming stripped 0 bases from V and 1 base from J, with 6 bases between. The CDR3 is 14 residues long. The CDR3 DNA reads TGTGCCAGCAGCTTAGAACTAACGAACACTGAAGCTTTCCTT. Translated: CASSLELTNTEAFL.

The chain is built from TRBV13 and TRBJ1-1; the match to TRBD1 covers 10 bases. Germline-derived CDR1 and CDR2 are PRHDT and FYEKMQ (reference sequence). Germline trimming cut 5 bases from V and 5 bases from J; bases unmatched to any gene: 5. The CDR3 spans 14 residues. The DNA for the CDR3 is TGTGCCAGCAGCGGCGGGACAGGGGTTACTGAAGCTTTCTTT. It specifies CASSGGTGVTEAFF.

V is TRBV2 and J is TRBJ1-1, with TRBD1 matching over 8 bases. Germline V gene sequence: CDR1 SNHLY, CDR2 FYNNEI. The V and J ends lost 8 bases and 4 bases, in that order; junction bases with no gene match: 15. The CDR3 is made up of 16 amino acids. The DNA for the CDR3 is TGTGCCAGCGGGCCCGGGACAGGAGAAGGCAGCACTGAAGCTTTCTTT. Its protein product is CASGPGTGEGSTEAFF.

In its sample, this clonotype was seen once. This chain uses TRBV20-1 with TRBJ2-4; TRBD1 is a possible D gene (5 bases). The CDR3 has 14 amino acids. Germline loops: CDR1 DFQATT, CDR2 SNEGSKA (reference sequence). V dropped 3 bases and J dropped 0 bases, with 9 bases sitting between them. As DNA, the CDR3 is TGCAGTGCTAGCCCAGGGCTAGCCAAAAACATTCAGTACTTC. This codes for CSASPGLAKNIQYF.

In this sample, this clonotype turned up many times. The genes are TRBV20-1 and TRBJ1-2; 8 bases match TRBD1. The trim removed 1 base at V and 6 bases at J, leaving 7 bases unmatched. This CDR3 is built from 14 residues. CDR1 DFQATT and CDR2 SNEGSKA come from the germline V gene (reference sequence). CDR3 residues: CSARVGTGAHGYTF. CDR3 DNA sequence: TGCAGTGCTAGAGTCGGGACAGGAGCTCATGGCTACACCTTC.

On this clonotype itself: A read error is possible here, since a much larger clone lies one base away. The chain carries TRBV6-1 and TRBJ1-2; 8 bases are a match to TRBD1. V trimming: 5 bases; J trimming: 3 bases; junction bases outside the gene matches: 8. CDR3 length equals 15 residues. Germline CDR1 is MNHNS and CDR2 is SASEGT. The CDR3 loop reads CASSLGTGVHYGYTF. The DNA for the CDR3 is TGTGCCAGCAGTCTCGGGACAGGCGTACACTATGGCTACACCTTC.

This chain uses TRBV2 with TRBJ1-5; D uncertain. This CDR3 contains 14 residues. V lost 3 bases to trimming and J lost 1 base, with 7 bases between them. The germline gives CDR1 SNHLY, CDR2 FYNNEI. The CDR3 is CASSEGSSNQPQHF. CDR3 nucleotides: TGTGCCAGCAGTGAGGGCAGCAGCAATCAGCCCCAGCATTTT.

The V call is TRBV20-1, the J call TRBJ2-1; D is possibly TRBD1 (6 bases). Trimming stripped 3 bases from V and 4 bases from J, with 13 bases between. Germline CDR1 reads DFQATT; CDR2 reads SNEGSKA (reference sequence). The CDR3 length is 14 residues. The CDR3 here is CSASQRDKYNEQFF. CDR3 DNA: TGCAGTGCTAGCCAACGGGACAAGTACAATGAGCAGTTCTTC.

This clonotype was recorded at least ten times. V usage is TRBV2 and J usage is TRBJ1-2, with TRBD1 matching 7 bases. The CDR3 covers 13 residues. V shed 8 bases and J 5 bases; nucleotides not matched to a gene: 8. CDR1 SNHLY and CDR2 FYNNEI come from the germline V gene. The CDR3 DNA follows: TGTGCCAGCTTGGTTCAGGGGGTATATGGCTACACCTTC. Amino acids: CASLVQGVYGYTF.

This chain connects TRBV20-1 to TRBJ2-5; 9 bases are shared with TRBD2. This CDR3 spans 15 amino acids. Germline loops: CDR1 DFQATT, CDR2 SNEGSKA (reference sequence). Trimming cost V 2 bases and J 2 bases; bases outside gene matches: 6. This CDR3 reads CSARPPGLAQETQYF. The CDR3 DNA follows: TGCAGTGCTAGACCCCCGGGACTAGCACAAGAGACCCAGTACTTC.

This chain connects TRBV29-1 to TRBJ2-7, with D possibly being TRBD1 or TRBD2 (5 bases each). V lost 3 bases to trimming and J lost 0 bases, with 18 bases between them. The CDR3 sequence is 16 residues long. CDR1 and CDR2 from the germline V gene are SQVTM and ANQGSEA. CDR3 sequence reads: CSVDTGRGTTSYEQYF. The CDR3, as DNA: TGCAGCGTTGACACAGGACGGGGAACCACCTCCTACGAGCAGTACTTC.

CDR3 amino acids: CASTQGVETQYF. CDR3 DNA sequence: TGTGCCAGCACCCAGGGTGTAGAGACCCAGTACTTC. V and J are TRBV5-6 and TRBJ2-5; D may be TRBD1 (5 bases). V was cut by 6 bases and J by 4 bases, with 10 bases left in between. CDR3 length: 12 amino acids. Germline-derived CDR1 and CDR2 are SGHDT and YYEEEE.

This clonotype came up a few times. V usage is TRBV24-1 and J usage is TRBJ1-1; D is undetermined. Trimming cost V 5 bases and J 11 bases, with 20 bases left between them. Germline V gives CDR1 KGHDR, CDR2 SFDVKD. This CDR3 contains 14 residues. The chain's CDR3 is CATSASKEAGVAFF. CDR3 sequence (DNA): TGTGCCACCAGTGCCTCGAAGGAGGCCGGAGTGGCTTTCTTT.

The V gene is TRBV3-1, the J gene TRBJ2-7, with 8 bases aligning to TRBD1. Per the germline V gene, CDR1 is LGHDT and CDR2 is YNNKEL (reference sequence). This CDR3 has 13 amino acids. With V trimmed by 4 bases and J by 6 bases, 5 bases remained unmatched. The CDR3 is CASSPTGGGEQYF. The CDR3 DNA reads TGTGCCAGCAGCCCTACAGGGGGTGGCGAGCAGTACTTC.

J is TRBJ2-3 and V is TRBV7-3; 8 nucleotides match TRBD2. CDR1 is SGHTA and CDR2 is FQGTGA in the germline V gene. With 2 bases clipped from V and 2 bases from J, the junction kept 3 bases outside the gene matches. CDR3 length: 15 residues. The CDR3 sequence is CASSLYGGATDTQYF. CDR3 nucleotides: TGTGCCAGCAGCTTATACGGGGGGGCCACAGATACGCAGTATTTT.

The chain recombines TRBV7-2 with TRBJ1-1; possible D gene TRBD1, 6 bases. V lost 6 bases and J 0 bases, leaving 17 bases between the germline ends. The CDR3 contains 16 residues. Germline CDR1 SGHTA, CDR2 FQGNSA. The CDR3 DNA reads as TGTGCCAGCAGTGTGGTGGGGGCCGGGATGAACACTGAAGCTTTCTTT. It encodes CASSVVGAGMNTEAFF. The variable domain in full, with the rest retrieved from reference TRBV7-2 and TRBJ1-1, is GAGVSQSPSNKVTEKGKDVELRCDPISGHTALYWYRQSLGQGLEFLIYFQGNSAPDKSGLPSDRFSAERTGGSVSTLTIQRTQQEDSAVYLCASSVVGAGMNTEAFFGQGTRLTVV.